These T cell receptor beta chains were read from a single sample in a study of vaccination and CD4 T cells after COVID-19. TCRdb itself ran the PCR reads through MiXCR, one entry per CDR3 protein. This table has approximately 20,000 distinct CDR3 sequences, around 30% appearing once. What these receptors recognize is not known. The source was CD4+ T cells from blood, cultured in vitro, collected about 7 months after SARS-CoV-2 vaccination. These receptors came from a human donor who had recovered from COVID-19. CDR3s include the opening cysteine and the closing phenylalanine or tryptophan. Fields, in order: D gene, J gene, clone size, V gene, CDR3 DNA, CDR3 protein. D genes are given only for firm matches. Rows may omit the clone size; those that give it use once, few, many or a size class.

D: NA
J: TRBJ1-6
size: NA
V: TRBV9
DNA: TGTGCCAGCAGCGGTATTGGACCCCTCCACTTT
CDR3: CASSGIGPLHF

D: TRBD2
J: TRBJ2-1
size: NA
V: TRBV7-2
DNA: TGTGCCAGCAGCGGTCCTAGCGGGAGAACCAATGAGCAGTTCTTC
CDR3: CASSGPSGRTNEQFF

D: NA
J: TRBJ2-5
size: few
V: TRBV7-7
DNA: TGTGCCAGCAGCTTAGGGCTTGCCCGGTACGAGACCCAGTACTTC
CDR3: CASSLGLARYETQYF

D: TRBD2
J: TRBJ2-7
size: NA
V: TRBV6-1
DNA: TGTGCCAGCAGATTAGCGGGAGGCTCCTACGAGCAGTACTTC
CDR3: CASRLAGGSYEQYF

D: NA
J: TRBJ2-7
size: few
V: TRBV6-5
DNA: TGTGCCAGCAGTTACTCAGACTCGGAGCAGTACTTC
CDR3: CASSYSDSEQYF

D: TRBD1
J: TRBJ2-1
size: large
V: TRBV20-1
DNA: TGCAGTGCTAGGGGACAGGGGAGCGGGTACAATGAGCAGTTCTTC
CDR3: CSARGQGSGYNEQFF

D: NA
J: TRBJ1-5
size: few
V: TRBV20-1
DNA: TGCAGTGCTAGTTCGGGAGGGGCCGATCAGCCCCAGCATTTT
CDR3: CSASSGGADQPQHF

D: TRBD1
J: TRBJ2-6
size: NA
V: TRBV4-3
DNA: TGCGCCAGCAGCCTTGACGGACAGGGTTCTGGGGCCAACGTCCTGACTTTC
CDR3: CASSLDGQGSGANVLTF

D: NA
J: TRBJ2-7
size: NA
V: TRBV7-9
DNA: TGTGCCAGCAGCTTAAGTGGGGTAGTCTCTTACGAGCAGTACTTC
CDR3: CASSLSGVVSYEQYF

D: NA
J: TRBJ2-7
size: once
V: TRBV6-5
DNA: TGTGCCAGCAGTTACTCCCAAGAGCGAGGCGAGCAGTACTTC
CDR3: CASSYSQERGEQYF

D: NA
J: TRBJ2-7
size: few
V: TRBV28
DNA: TGTGCCAGCAGTTATTTCAACTACGAGCAGTACTTC
CDR3: CASSYFNYEQYF

D: TRBD2
J: TRBJ2-7
size: NA
V: TRBV28
DNA: TGTGCCAGCAGCGGGGGGCCCGGGACTAGCGTGAAGGTTAGCGAGCAGTACTTC
CDR3: CASSGGPGTSVKVSEQYF

D: TRBD1
J: TRBJ2-5
size: NA
V: TRBV2
DNA: TGTGCCAGCAGTAGACAGGGGGGGCAAGAGACCCAGTACTTC
CDR3: CASSRQGGQETQYF

D: NA
J: TRBJ2-3
size: NA
V: TRBV24-1
DNA: TGTGCCACCAGTGGGGCGCCTAGCACAGATACGCAGTATTTT
CDR3: CATSGAPSTDTQYF

D: TRBD2
J: TRBJ2-5
size: NA
V: TRBV20-1
DNA: TGCAGTGCTCAGACTAGCGGGATGCAAGAGACCCAGTACTTC
CDR3: CSAQTSGMQETQYF

D: NA
J: TRBJ2-5
size: NA
V: TRBV6-1
DNA: TGTGCCAGCAGTAAGGGCCGGACCCAGTACTTC
CDR3: CASSKGRTQYF

D: NA
J: TRBJ2-5
size: NA
V: TRBV7-8
DNA: TGTGCCAGCAGCTATCCCCAAGAGACCCAGTACTTC
CDR3: CASSYPQETQYF

D: NA
J: TRBJ2-5
size: NA
V: TRBV20-1
DNA: TGCAGTGCTGAGGGTCAAGAGACCCAGTACTTC
CDR3: CSAEGQETQYF

D: TRBD2
J: TRBJ2-1
size: NA
V: TRBV27
DNA: TGTGCCAGCACCCCAAGGGCCAGCGGGAGGGTCTACAATGAGCAGTTCTTC
CDR3: CASTPRASGRVYNEQFF

D: NA
J: TRBJ1-6
size: few
V: TRBV19
DNA: TGTGCCAGTAGTACCGGACTCGGCGGCTCACCCCTCCACTTT
CDR3: CASSTGLGGSPLHF

D: TRBD1
J: TRBJ2-7
size: NA
V: TRBV28
DNA: TGTGCCAGCAGTCCCGGGACAGGGCTCACCTACGAGCAGTACTTC
CDR3: CASSPGTGLTYEQYF

D: NA
J: TRBJ1-2
size: few
V: TRBV20-1
DNA: TGCAGTGCTAGCCCATGGAAGTATGGCTACACCTTC
CDR3: CSASPWKYGYTF

D: TRBD2
J: TRBJ2-3
size: NA
V: TRBV19
DNA: TGTGCCAGTAGAGCGGGAACAGTGGCGGATACGCAGTATTTT
CDR3: CASRAGTVADTQYF

D: TRBD2
J: TRBJ2-1
size: NA
V: TRBV5-4
DNA: TGTGCCAGCAGCTCGTCTAGCGGAAACTACAATGAGCAGTTCTTC
CDR3: CASSSSSGNYNEQFF

D: TRBD2
J: TRBJ2-5
size: NA
V: TRBV6-2/TRBV6-3
DNA: TGTGCCAGCATTCCCGGGACTAGCGGGAGGTCGTACCAAGAGACCCAGTACTTC
CDR3: CASIPGTSGRSYQETQYF

D: NA
J: TRBJ2-7
size: medium-sized
V: TRBV7-9
DNA: TGTGCCAGCAGCACCAGCTACGAGCAGTACTTC
CDR3: CASSTSYEQYF

D: NA
J: TRBJ1-5
size: few
V: TRBV28
DNA: TGTGCCAGCAGTTTCCGGGGTCGTAGCAATCAGCCCCAGCATTTT
CDR3: CASSFRGRSNQPQHF

D: NA
J: TRBJ2-5
size: NA
V: TRBV5-4
DNA: TGTGCCAGCAGCTTGGGAGCGCCTGCGGAGACCCAGTACTTC
CDR3: CASSLGAPAETQYF

D: TRBD1
J: TRBJ2-7
size: NA
V: TRBV24-1
DNA: TGTGCCACCAGTGATGGGACAGCCTCTGTCCCCGCCGAGCAGTACTTC
CDR3: CATSDGTASVPAEQYF

D: NA
J: TRBJ2-1
size: few
V: TRBV6-1
DNA: TGTGCCAGCAGTGAAGCTATCCGGAGATATGAGCAGTTCTTC
CDR3: CASSEAIRRYEQFF

D: TRBD2
J: TRBJ2-5
size: few
V: TRBV27
DNA: TGTGCCAGCAGTTCGCGGGGGGTCCAAGAGACCCAGTACTTC
CDR3: CASSSRGVQETQYF

D: TRBD1
J: TRBJ2-5
size: NA
V: TRBV5-1
DNA: TGCGCCAGTGCAGGGGGTGGGGGCCAAGAGACCCAGTACTTC
CDR3: CASAGGGGQETQYF

D: TRBD1
J: TRBJ1-5
size: few
V: TRBV27
DNA: TGTGCCAGCAGTTTATCCCCAGGGGGATCACAGCCCCAGCATTTT
CDR3: CASSLSPGGSQPQHF

D: TRBD1
J: TRBJ2-5
size: few
V: TRBV20-1
DNA: TGCAGTGCTAACAGGGGCCAAGAGACCCAGTACTTC
CDR3: CSANRGQETQYF

D: NA
J: TRBJ2-1
size: NA
V: TRBV4-1
DNA: TGCGCCAGCAGCCAGGGCTTATTGGGCAATGAGCAGTTCTTC
CDR3: CASSQGLLGNEQFF